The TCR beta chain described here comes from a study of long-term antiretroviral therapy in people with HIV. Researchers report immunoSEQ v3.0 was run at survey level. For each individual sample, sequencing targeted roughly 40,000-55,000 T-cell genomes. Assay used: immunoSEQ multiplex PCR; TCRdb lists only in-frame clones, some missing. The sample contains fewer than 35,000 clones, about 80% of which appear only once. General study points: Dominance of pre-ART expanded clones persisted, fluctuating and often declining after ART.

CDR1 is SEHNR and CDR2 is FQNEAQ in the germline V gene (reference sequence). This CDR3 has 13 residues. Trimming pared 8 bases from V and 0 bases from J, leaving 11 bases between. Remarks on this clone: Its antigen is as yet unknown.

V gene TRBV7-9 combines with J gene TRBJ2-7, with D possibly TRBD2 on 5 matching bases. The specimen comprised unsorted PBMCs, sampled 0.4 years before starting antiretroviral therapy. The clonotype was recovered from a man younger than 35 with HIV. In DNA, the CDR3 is TGTGCCAGCGGGCGGGCGGCCTCCTACGAGCAGTACTTC. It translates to CASGRAASYEQYF.